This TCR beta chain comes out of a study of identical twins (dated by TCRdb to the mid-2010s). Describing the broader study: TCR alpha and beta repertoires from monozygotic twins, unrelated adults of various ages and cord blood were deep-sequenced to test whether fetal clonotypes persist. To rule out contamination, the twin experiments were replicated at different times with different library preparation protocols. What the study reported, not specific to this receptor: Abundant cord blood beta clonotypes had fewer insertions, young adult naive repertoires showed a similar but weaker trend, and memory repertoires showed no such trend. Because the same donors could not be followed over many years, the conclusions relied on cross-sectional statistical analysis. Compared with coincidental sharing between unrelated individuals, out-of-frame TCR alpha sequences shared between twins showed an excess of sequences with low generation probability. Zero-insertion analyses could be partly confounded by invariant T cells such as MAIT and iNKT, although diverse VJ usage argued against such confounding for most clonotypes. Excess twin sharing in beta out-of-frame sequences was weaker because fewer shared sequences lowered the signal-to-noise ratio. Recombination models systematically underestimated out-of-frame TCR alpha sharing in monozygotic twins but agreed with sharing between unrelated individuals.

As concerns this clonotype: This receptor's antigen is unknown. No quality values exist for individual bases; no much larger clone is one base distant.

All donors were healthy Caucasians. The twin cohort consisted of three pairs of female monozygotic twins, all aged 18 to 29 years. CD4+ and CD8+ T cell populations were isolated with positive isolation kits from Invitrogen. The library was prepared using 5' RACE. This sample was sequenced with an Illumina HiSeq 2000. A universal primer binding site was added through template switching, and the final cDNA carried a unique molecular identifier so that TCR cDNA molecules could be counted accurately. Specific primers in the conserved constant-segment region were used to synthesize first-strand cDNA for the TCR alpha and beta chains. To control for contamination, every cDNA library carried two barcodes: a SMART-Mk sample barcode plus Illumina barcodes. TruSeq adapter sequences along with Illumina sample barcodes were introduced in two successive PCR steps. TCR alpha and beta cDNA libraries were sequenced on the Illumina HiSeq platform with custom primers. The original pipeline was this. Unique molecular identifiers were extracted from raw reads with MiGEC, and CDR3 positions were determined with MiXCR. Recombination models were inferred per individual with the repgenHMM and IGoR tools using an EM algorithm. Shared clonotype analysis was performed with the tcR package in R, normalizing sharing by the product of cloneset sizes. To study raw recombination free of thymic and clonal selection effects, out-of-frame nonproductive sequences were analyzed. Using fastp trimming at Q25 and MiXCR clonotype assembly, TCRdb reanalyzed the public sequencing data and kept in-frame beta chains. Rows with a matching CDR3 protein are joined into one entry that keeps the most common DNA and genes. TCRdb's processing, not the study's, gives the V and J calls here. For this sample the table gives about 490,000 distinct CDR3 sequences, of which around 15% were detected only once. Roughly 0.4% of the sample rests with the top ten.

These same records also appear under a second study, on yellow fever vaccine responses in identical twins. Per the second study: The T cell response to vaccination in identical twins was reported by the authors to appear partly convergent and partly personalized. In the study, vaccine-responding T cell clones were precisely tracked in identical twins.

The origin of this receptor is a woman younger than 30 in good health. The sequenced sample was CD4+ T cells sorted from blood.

The CDR3 in this case is CASSPNLNEQFF. Read as DNA, the sequence is TGTGCCAGCTCACCGAATTTAAATGAGCAGTTCTTC. The chain was built from TRBV18 and TRBJ2-1; no D gene can be assigned with confidence. From its cysteine to its phenylalanine, the CDR3 spans 12 amino acids. Only the CDR3 DNA stays, 36 bases, in frame from base 1. CDR1 and CDR2 are read off the germline V gene as KGHSH and LQKENI. Cut back by 3 bases and 7 bases, the V and J ends lie 7 bases apart.